Listed here are 29 T cell receptor beta chains from one sample, sequenced in a study of neoadjuvant nivolumab and ipilimumab in lung cancer. Method: immunoSEQ multiplex PCR; TCRdb's copy keeps in-frame clones and lacks some. The table includes thousands of clones, more than 60% detected once. Material: tumor tissue, obtained after neoadjuvant nivolumab, alone or with ipilimumab, at or shortly before surgery. The receptors here all came from an adult with non-small cell lung cancer.

Here the CDR3 DNA reads TGTGCCAGCAGCTTGGGAGGATCCCTCCACGAGCAGTACGTC. Translated, it gives CASSLGGSLHEQYV. The rearrangement joins TRBV5-5 to TRBJ2-7; no definite D call. Germline V gives CDR1 SGHKS, CDR2 YYEKEE (reference sequence). This CDR3 spans 14 amino acids. Deletions cut 0 bases from V and 5 bases from J, with 12 bases between.

In its sample, this clone was seen a few times. V gene TRBV7-2 combines with J gene TRBJ1-2; D is ambiguous. CDR1 is SGHTA, CDR2 FQGNSA, per germline. This CDR3 has 15 amino acids. The ends were cut back, 1 base at V and 2 bases at J, with 11 bases in the middle. Here the CDR3 DNA reads TGTGCCAGCAGCTTAGGCGTGGTAACCAACTATGGCTACACCTTC. Its protein product is CASSLGVVTNYGYTF.

The J gene is TRBJ1-1, the V gene TRBV4-3; weak D call: TRBD1 (6 bases). CDR1 LGHNA and CDR2 YSLEER come from the germline V gene. Between the trimmed V and J ends, which lost 0 bases and 7 bases, there was a span of 24 bases. The CDR3 is 18 amino acids. CDR3 nucleotide sequence: TGCGCCAGCAGCCAAGATTCGGTACGGCACAGGGATGAGGGTGAAGCTTTCTTT. Its translation is CASSQDSVRHRDEGEAFF.

The chain links TRBV6-5 to TRBJ1-1, with D possibly matching TRBD1 (6 bases). V dropped 1 base and J dropped 4 bases, with 10 bases sitting between them. The germline V gene has CDR1 MNHEY and CDR2 SVGAGI. The CDR3 has 14 amino acids. This chain's CDR3 is CASSYLQGGTEAFF. The CDR3 region has the DNA TGTGCCAGCAGTTACTTACAGGGAGGCACTGAAGCTTTCTTT.

This clone showed up just a few times. The DNA for the CDR3 is TGTGCCAGCAGTTCAGGGTTCTCTCAAGAGACCCAGTACTTC. Residues: CASSSGFSQETQYF. The genes are TRBV28 and TRBJ2-5; D may be TRBD1 (5 bases). The CDR3 is made up of 14 amino acids. Germline V gives CDR1 MDHEN, CDR2 SYDVKM. V was pared by 4 bases and J by 2 bases, with 11 bases between.

The rearrangement joins TRBV30 to TRBJ1-1; D call uncertain. This CDR3 comprises 11 residues. V shed 7 bases and J shed 8 bases, with 14 bases lying between them. Germline CDR1 GTSNPN, CDR2 SVGIG (reference sequence). CDR3: CAFRQDGEAFF. For the CDR3, the DNA is TGTGCCTTTAGACAAGATGGGGAAGCTTTCTTT.

This clone was observed a single time. The V gene is TRBV10-2, the J gene TRBJ1-6, with 7 bases that match TRBD1. V gave up 6 bases and J gave up 6 bases; unmatched junction bases: 5. This CDR3 spans 14 amino acids. Germline CDR1 WSHSY, CDR2 SAAADI. The CDR3 spells CASRLQGGNSPLHF. Written as DNA, the CDR3 is TGCGCCAGCAGACTCCAGGGGGGTAATTCACCCCTCCACTTT.

The genes are TRBV5-1 and TRBJ1-1, with D possibly TRBD1 on 5 matching bases. The CDR3 is 13 residues long. CDR1 is SGHRS, CDR2 YFSETQ, per germline. Trimming pared 2 bases from V and 4 bases from J, leaving 9 bases between. CDR3 amino acids: CASSFDSTTEAFF. CDR3 nucleotide sequence: TGCGCCAGCAGCTTTGACAGTACCACTGAAGCTTTCTTT.

The chain joins TRBV5-5 to TRBJ2-7, with D unclear. Germline V gene sequence: CDR1 SGHKS, CDR2 YYEKEE (reference sequence). This CDR3 contains 14 residues. Trimming left V 3 bases short and J 1 base short, with 11 bases between. CDR3 amino acids: CASSYGSDSYEQYV. Here the CDR3 DNA reads TGTGCCAGCAGCTATGGGTCGGATTCCTACGAGCAGTACGTC.

This clone was picked up one time. The gene calls are TRBV7-8 and TRBJ1-5; no reliable D call. This CDR3 is built from 12 residues. Trimming left V 0 bases short and J 6 bases short, with 3 bases between. CDR1 and CDR2 (germline): SGHVS, FQNEAQ. The CDR3 here is CASSLAGQPQHF. The CDR3 DNA reads as TGTGCCAGCAGCTTAGCGGGTCAGCCCCAGCATTTT.

This chain links TRBV12-2 with TRBJ2-7; the table's D gene call, TRBD2, was not cross checked with the DNA. TRBV12-2 is recorded as a pseudogene. This CDR3 has 12 amino acids. The CDR3 spells CASRFPLYEQYF. The CDR3 DNA follows: TGTGCAAGTCGCTTCCCCCTCTACGAGCAGTACTTC.

This rearrangement joins TRBV7-9 to TRBJ2-7; 10 bases agree with TRBD1. Looked up from germline, CDR1 is SEHNR and CDR2 is FQNEAQ (reference sequence). This CDR3 is 15 amino acids long. V lost 5 bases, J lost 5 bases, and 9 bases stayed unmatched. DNA for the CDR3: TGTGCCAGCAGCCCCTGGGACAGGGGAGGGGACGAGCAGTACTTC. It translates to CASSPWDRGGDEQYF.

Here the CDR3 DNA reads TGTGCCAGCAGCTTAACAAACGAGGGTTCACCCCTCCACTTT. Protein sequence: CASSLTNEGSPLHF. V gene TRBV7-8 combines with J gene TRBJ1-6; D gene uncertain. V was pared by 2 bases and J by 9 bases, with 11 bases between. The CDR3 has 14 amino acids. CDR1 SGHVS and CDR2 FQNEAQ come from the germline V gene.

The chain carries TRBV11-2 and TRBJ2-5; D assignment may be TRBD1 or TRBD2 (7 bases each). Germline CDR1 and CDR2: SGHAT and FQNNGV. The CDR3 is made up of 18 amino acids. Trimming took 2 bases from V and 1 from J, leaving 20 bases between them. CDR3: CASSLYPRGRGIQETQYF. The CDR3 bases are TGTGCCAGCAGCTTATACCCAAGGGGGCGGGGGATCCAAGAGACCCAGTACTTC. Full variable domain (rest looked up from reference TRBV11-2 and TRBJ2-5): EAGVAQSPRYKIIEKRQSVAFWCNPISGHATLYWYQQILGQGPKLLIQFQNNGVVDDSQLPKDRFSAERLKGVDSTLKIQPAKLEDSAVYLCASSLYPRGRGIQETQYFGPGTRLLVL.

This rearrangement joins TRBV12-2 to TRBJ2-7; the table's D gene call, TRBD1, was not cross checked with the DNA. TRBV12-2 is a listed pseudogene. The CDR3 runs to 17 residues. The CDR3 region is CASRPPPGQGTWNEQYV. CDR3 DNA: TGTGCAAGTCGCCCCCCTCCGGGACAAGGAACGTGGAACGAGCAGTACGTC.

This chain uses TRBV2 with TRBJ2-7; D call uncertain. The CDR3 totals 15 residues. Germline CDR1 reads SNHLY; CDR2 reads FYNNEI. The ends were cut back, 7 bases at V and 3 bases at J, with 19 bases in the middle. The CDR3 DNA sequence: TGTGCCAGCACCCCAGCCTTTAGCAAGCACTACGAGCAGTACTTC. It yields the protein CASTPAFSKHYEQYF.

This rearrangement joins TRBV5-6 to TRBJ2-7; perhaps D is TRBD1 or TRBD2 (5 bases each). Germline-derived CDR1 and CDR2 are SGHDT and YYEEEE. The CDR3 runs 13 residues. V lost 0 bases to trimming and J lost 3 bases, with 7 bases between them. The CDR3: CASSLGGNYEQYV. The DNA of the CDR3 is TGTGCCAGCAGCTTGGGGGGGAACTACGAGCAGTACGTC.

This clone has a handful of counts. The rearrangement links TRBV9 to TRBJ1-1; perhaps TRBD1 as D (5 bases). The V end was cut by 0 bases, the J end by 5 bases, with 11 bases between. The CDR3 covers 14 residues. Per the germline V gene, CDR1 is SGDLS and CDR2 is YYNGEE. The CDR3 reads CASSVAPGRTEAFF. CDR3 DNA sequence: TGTGCCAGCAGCGTAGCTCCGGGACGGACTGAAGCTTTCTTT.

This rearrangement joins TRBV14 to TRBJ1-2, with no clear D. V shed 1 base and J shed 6 bases, with 6 bases lying between them. The CDR3 extends over 12 amino acids. Germline CDR1 and CDR2: SGHDN and FVKESK. This CDR3 reads CASSQGGNGYTF. Here the CDR3 DNA reads TGTGCCAGCAGCCAAGGCGGAAATGGCTACACCTTC.

This clone was recorded a few times. The chain carries TRBV6-1 and TRBJ2-7; D gene uncertain. CDR1 and CDR2 from the germline V gene are MNHNS and SASEGT. CDR3 size: 13 residues. V was shortened by 1 base and J by 4 bases, with 8 bases between the two germline ends. CDR3 sequence (DNA): TGTGCCAGCAGTGAAGGGGCAGTATACGAGCAGTACGTC. Translated, it gives CASSEGAVYEQYV.

The gene calls are TRBV19 and TRBJ1-6; D gene unclear. Germline V gene lookup returns CDR1 LNHDA and CDR2 SQIVND (reference sequence). The CDR3 is 17 residues long. Between the trimmed V and J ends, which lost 3 bases and 1 base, there was a span of 13 bases. The CDR3 DNA sequence: TGTGCCAGTAGTATGGTTGGGATGAGATCCTATAATTCACCCCTCCACTTT. Its protein is CASSMVGMRSYNSPLHF.

The chain employs TRBV28 and TRBJ1-2; D unresolved. This CDR3 comprises 12 residues. V lost 10 bases and J 0 bases, leaving 9 bases between the germline ends. The germline CDR1 and CDR2 sequences are MDHEN and SYDVKM. The CDR3 DNA is TGTGCCACTGGTTTAGCTAACTATGGCTACACCTTC. It yields the protein CATGLANYGYTF.

This chain links TRBV5-1 with TRBJ2-7; D might be TRBD1 (7 bases). The V end was cut by 0 bases, the J end by 7 bases, with 11 bases between. This CDR3 is 13 amino acids long. Germline CDR1 SGHRS, CDR2 YFSETQ. In DNA, the CDR3 is TGCGCCAGCAGCTTGGGACAGGGAGGAGAGCAGTACGTC. This sequence encodes CASSLGQGGEQYV.

The chain is built from TRBV10-2 and TRBJ1-6, with D maybe TRBD1 (6 bases). Per the germline V gene, CDR1 is WSHSY and CDR2 is SAAADI. The CDR3 loop spans 16 amino acids. Trimming took off 1 base at V and 9 bases at J, with 16 bases between the two ends. The CDR3 reads CASSEFWAGVSSPLHF. The CDR3 DNA reads TGCGCCAGCAGTGAGTTTTGGGCAGGGGTGAGTTCACCCCTCCACTTT.

This chain connects TRBV29-1 to TRBJ1-1; TRBD1 matches at 9 bases. Trimming cost V 4 bases and J 6 bases; bases outside gene matches: 12. CDR1 is SQVTM and CDR2 is ANQGSEA in the germline V gene. The CDR3 runs to 15 residues. The DNA of the CDR3 is TGCAGCGTTGTGGTTACTCCGGGACAGGGAGCTGAAGCTTTCTTT. It translates to CSVVVTPGQGAEAFF.

In this sample, this clone is medium-sized. This chain joins TRBV7-2 and TRBJ2-7; TRBD2 matches 10 bases. Germline CDR1 SGHTA, CDR2 FQGNSA. There are 15 residues in the CDR3. V lost 5 bases and J lost 2; bases outside the gene matches: 6. The CDR3 loop is CASSVSGGSPYEQYF. CDR3 DNA sequence: TGTGCCAGCAGCGTTAGCGGGGGGTCCCCCTACGAGCAGTACTTC.

The V and J genes are TRBV10-3 and TRBJ2-7, with D possibly matching TRBD1 (5 bases). The CDR3 spans 12 residues. V dropped 6 bases and J dropped 5 bases, with 11 bases sitting between them. The germline V gene encodes CDR1 ENHRY and CDR2 SYGVKD. CDR3 region: CAISAGSHEQYV. The CDR3 nucleotides read TGTGCCATCAGCGCAGGGTCCCACGAGCAGTACGTC.

This chain uses TRBV2 with TRBJ2-2; the D gene could be TRBD1 or TRBD2 (5 bases each). The germline V gene has CDR1 SNHLY and CDR2 FYNNEI. CDR3 size: 14 residues. Trimming removed 8 bases at V and 0 bases at J, with 10 bases between. The CDR3 bases are TGTGCCAGCCATGGGACCGCGAACACCGGGGAGCTGTTTTTT. As protein: CASHGTANTGELFF.

The gene calls are TRBV11-2 and TRBJ2-7; perhaps TRBD2 as D (6 bases). CDR3 length: 13 amino acids. V dropped 4 bases and J dropped 2 bases, with 9 bases sitting between them. Germline V gene data show CDR1 as SGHAT and CDR2 as FQNNGV. DNA of the CDR3: TGTGCCAGCAGCTCTGCGGGGACCTACGAGCAGTACTTC. This translates into CASSSAGTYEQYF.